Sequencing of this TCR beta chain was carried out in a study of T-cell memory formation after mild COVID-19. This clonotype was picked up a small number of times. The CDR3 is 14 residues long. Germline loops: CDR1 MNHNY, CDR2 SVGAGI (reference sequence). V lost 5 bases, J lost 3 bases, and 5 bases stayed unmatched. TCRdb ran MiXCR on the 5' RACE reads and lists one entry per CDR3 protein. The sample has some 600,000 distinct CDR3 sequences; roughly 17% are singletons. The rearrangement uses TRBV6-6 and TRBJ2-3; 7 positions match TRBD1. The sequence came from an adult woman who had mild COVID-19 (a few samples of this study predate the infection). Cell type and time point are not known. Sequenced sample: PBMCs or a T cell subset sorted from them (not recorded which). The CDR3 DNA reads TGTGCCAGCAGTATCGCGACAGGGACAGATACGCAGTATTTT. This codes for CASSIATGTDTQYF.